This paragraph reports one T cell receptor (beta chain). CDR3 length: 12 amino acids. V was cut by 3 bases and J by 5 bases, with 8 bases left in between. CDR1 SGHDN and CDR2 FVKESK come from the germline V gene. These data come from a study of technical replicates of blood from a few donors. Data came from immunoSEQ multiplex PCR; TCRdb stores just in-frame clones and leaves some out. The table records about 78,000 clones, roughly 94% of them present only once. Sample: T cells isolated from PBMCs. The J gene is TRBJ2-7, the V gene TRBV14; the D is unclear. This clonotype was obtained from a human donor in good health. CDR3 bases: TGTGCCAGCAGCCATTTGAGAGACGAGCAGTACTTC. Protein product: CASSHLRDEQYF.